What follows is one TCR beta chain and its context. Just one base apart from a much larger clone, this may be a read error. Sequencing used immunoSEQ multiplex PCR; TCRdb keeps in-frame clones, though not all of them. The sample carries roughly 15,000 clones, roughly 86% recorded once. The data stem from a study of T cell changes during pregnancy in multiple sclerosis. In germline, CDR1 is SEHNR, CDR2 FQNEAQ (reference sequence). Trimming removed 5 bases from V and 4 bases from J; junction bases left unmatched: 2. CDR3 length: 13 residues. Source: CD8+ T cells from peripheral blood mononuclear cells, taken in the second trimester of pregnancy. The chain is built from TRBV7-9 and TRBJ1-1; 9 nucleotides line up with TRBD1. The TCR originated in a female donor in good health, enrolled as a control in a pregnancy study. CDR3 in amino acids: CASSPTGGTEAFF. CDR3 coding DNA: TGTGCCAGCAGCCCGACAGGGGGCACTGAAGCTTTCTTT.